What follows describes a single T cell receptor beta chain. The entry originates in a study of blood T cell repertoires in COVID-19. Germline lookup yields CDR1 ENHRY and CDR2 SYGVKD. Losses at the gene ends were 6 bases for V and 4 bases for J; bases not matched to a gene: 8. The CDR3 runs to 14 residues. Some clones are missing from TCRdb's copy, which holds only in-frame ones; the method was immunoSEQ multiplex PCR. The sample gives 75,000 to 90,000 clones, about 84% of which show up once; under 8.5% is in the top ten. The sequencing input was peripheral blood. The chain is built from TRBV10-3 and TRBJ1-2, with TRBD1 matching 7 bases. This TCR was recovered from a man between 50 and 59 years old with active COVID-19. Here the CDR3 reads CAISTRQGGYGYTF. The CDR3 nucleotides are TGTGCCATCAGCACTAGACAGGGAGGCTATGGCTACACCTTC.